The 25 T cell receptor beta chains listed next were all sequenced from one sample in a study of T cells in Graves' hyperthyroidism and ophthalmopathy. There were TCR beta CDR3 regions amplified from RNA transcripts. When the TCR CDR3 underwent first-round RT-PCR, the HTBI primer set was used. A single record per CDR3 protein comes from TCRdb applying MiXCR to the multiplex PCR reads. The sample shows around 190,000 distinct CDR3 sequences, about a sixth of them seen only once. The sequencing input was blood. These receptors originate from a woman in her forties or fifties with Graves' hyperthyroidism.

This clonotype was seen only a few times. This chain uses TRBV12-3 or TRBV12-4 with TRBJ2-7; 9 bases line up with TRBD1. CDR3 length equals 15 residues. V lost 6 bases to trimming and J lost 0 bases; unmatched junction nucleotides: 6. The CDR3 nucleotides read TGTGCCAGCAGCCCCCGGGACAGGGACTCCTACGAGCAGTACTTC. It yields the protein CASSPRDRDSYEQYF.

This clonotype has ten or more counts. The V call is TRBV28, the J call TRBJ2-1; the match to TRBD2 covers 8 bases. The CDR3 is 16 residues long. Germline CDR1 MDHEN, CDR2 SYDVKM. V dropped 7 bases and J dropped 0; count of bases not matched to a gene: 8. CDR3 DNA sequence: TGTGCCAGCACCCCCGCGGGGGGTCCCTCCTACAATGAGCAGTTCTTC. This codes for CASTPAGGPSYNEQFF. Full variable domain (rest looked up from reference TRBV28 and TRBJ2-1): DVKVTQSSRYLVKRTGEKVFLECVQDMDHENMFWYRQDPGLGLRLIYFSYDVKMKEKGDIPEGYSVSREKKERFSLILESASTNQTSMYLCASTPAGGPSYNEQFFGPGTRLTVL.

There are many counts of this clonotype. The chain is built from TRBV28 and TRBJ2-1; 11 bases agree with TRBD2. The ends lost 5 bases at V and 10 bases at J; junction bases unmatched: 10. Germline V gene sequence: CDR1 MDHEN, CDR2 SYDVKM. This CDR3 region has 15 residues. CDR3 nucleotides: TGTGCCAGCAGTAAGAGACTAGCGGGAAGGTACGAGCAGTTCTTC. Its translation: CASSKRLAGRYEQFF.

The chain has TRBV12-5 and TRBJ1-1, with D unresolved. V lost 0 bases and J 1 base, leaving 15 bases between the germline ends. The CDR3 consists of 17 residues. Germline V gene lookup returns CDR1 LGHNT and CDR2 FRNRAP. CDR3 nucleotides: TGTGCTAGTGGTTTGGTAATCTTCATAGGTAGGAACACTGAAGCTTTCTTT. Translating gives CASGLVIFIGRNTEAFF.

This clonotype was counted only a few times. V is TRBV13 and J is TRBJ1-2; no reliable D call. Germline CDR1 PRHDT, CDR2 FYEKMQ (reference sequence). Trimming shortened V by 3 bases and J by 4 bases, and 6 bases separated the two germline ends. This CDR3 contains 12 residues. This CDR3 is CASSFDTYGYTF. In DNA form, the CDR3 reads TGTGCCAGCAGCTTCGACACCTATGGCTACACCTTC.

This clonotype was observed a handful of times. The V and J genes are TRBV7-9 and TRBJ2-4, with a possible D match to TRBD1 (5 bases). The germline gives CDR1 SEHNR, CDR2 FQNEAQ (reference sequence). The CDR3 extends over 15 amino acids. Trimming took off 2 bases at V and 6 bases at J, with 14 bases between the two ends. Here the CDR3 DNA reads TGTGCCAGCAGCTTAACGGGCAGGGCCCCAAACATTCAGTACTTC. Translated, it gives CASSLTGRAPNIQYF.

The chain employs TRBV7-9 and TRBJ2-7; TRBD1 matches at 10 bases. The J segment lost 2 bases and the V segment lost 2 bases, leaving 6 bases of the junction unmatched. This CDR3 contains 16 residues. Germline-derived CDR1 and CDR2 are SEHNR and FQNEAQ (reference sequence). DNA of the CDR3: TGTGCCAGCAGCTTACATGGGACAGGGGTTCCCTACGAGCAGTACTTC. Protein sequence: CASSLHGTGVPYEQYF. Complete variable domain (other parts from reference TRBV7-9 and TRBJ2-7): DTGVSQNPRHKITKRGQNVTFRCDPISEHNRLYWYRQTLGQGPEFLTYFQNEAQLEKSRLLSDRFSAERPKGSFSTLEIQRTEQGDSAMYLCASSLHGTGVPYEQYFGPGTRLTVT.

This clonotype was counted at least ten times. The V call is TRBV19, the J call TRBJ2-7, with unresolved D. The CDR3 spans 12 residues. The V gene's germline CDR1 is LNHDA and CDR2 SQIVND (reference sequence). The germline V and J ends were trimmed by 3 bases and 3 bases, with 6 bases remaining between them. The CDR3 DNA reads as TGTGCCAGTAGTATGAACGGCTACGAGCAGTACTTC. Translating it yields CASSMNGYEQYF.

This clonotype showed up many times. V is TRBV9 and J is TRBJ2-7, with D hard to call. This CDR3 is built from 16 residues. V dropped 0 bases and J dropped 1 base, with 14 bases sitting between them. CDR1 SGDLS and CDR2 YYNGEE come from the germline V gene. CDR3 sequence: CASSVGFESNSYEQYF. CDR3 bases: TGTGCCAGCAGCGTAGGGTTCGAATCAAATTCCTACGAGCAGTACTTC.

This clonotype was seen repeatedly, ten times or more. The V gene is TRBV24-1, the J gene TRBJ2-5; D remains unclear. With 0 bases removed from V and 7 bases from J, the gap between germline ends came to 11 bases. This CDR3 has 14 residues. From germline, CDR1 is KGHDR and CDR2 SFDVKD. The CDR3 DNA follows: TGTGCCACCAGTGATTTGGGTGGGGTTGTGACCCAGTACTTC. Translation gives CATSDLGGVVTQYF.

The chain recombines TRBV6-1 with TRBJ2-2; D is perhaps TRBD1 or TRBD2 (5 bases each). The V end was cut by 5 bases, the J end by 3 bases, with 16 bases between. Germline assignment: CDR1 MNHNS and CDR2 SASEGT. This CDR3 is 16 amino acids long. The CDR3 loop is CASSINPGSYTGELFF. DNA for the CDR3: TGTGCCAGCAGTATTAACCCAGGGAGTTACACCGGGGAGCTGTTTTTT.

This clonotype was observed many times. The V call is TRBV28, the J call TRBJ1-2; D gene ambiguous. Trimming took off 4 bases at V and 1 base at J, with 22 bases between the two ends. Germline-derived CDR1 and CDR2 are MDHEN and SYDVKM. The CDR3 has 18 amino acids. The CDR3 here is CASSYAGRHPKFNYGYTF. CDR3 DNA: TGTGCCAGCAGTTATGCTGGCAGGCACCCGAAATTTAACTATGGCTACACCTTC.

This clonotype has a handful of counts. The genes are TRBV2 and TRBJ1-5; unclear D gene. Trimming cost V 6 bases and J 4 bases, with 4 bases left between them. CDR1 SNHLY and CDR2 FYNNEI come from the germline V gene. The CDR3 runs to 11 residues. CDR3 DNA: TGTGCCAGCAGGTCGAATCAGCCCCAGCATTTT. Protein sequence: CASRSNQPQHF.

The chain has TRBV20-1 and TRBJ2-1, with 7 bases lining up with TRBD2. This CDR3 has 16 amino acids. Germline values: CDR1 DFQATT, CDR2 SNEGSKA (reference sequence). The junction had 12 bases not matched to a gene; V was cut back by 0 bases and J by 7 bases. CDR3 amino acids: CSARDRGGRWRNEQFF. CDR3 in DNA: TGCAGTGCTAGAGATCGGGGCGGGAGATGGAGGAATGAGCAGTTCTTC.

This clonotype was seen a handful of times. V and J are TRBV5-1 and TRBJ1-6, with TRBD1 identical over 8 bases. Trimming took 7 bases from V and 8 from J; bases not matched to a gene: 14. Germline values: CDR1 SGHRS, CDR2 YFSETQ. The CDR3 consists of 16 residues. The CDR3 is CASFPSPGQDDSPLHF. Written as DNA, the CDR3 is TGCGCCAGCTTCCCCTCTCCGGGACAGGACGATTCACCCCTCCACTTT.

This chain connects TRBV20-1 to TRBJ1-1; weak D call: TRBD1 (6 bases). CDR1 and CDR2 (germline): DFQATT, SNEGSKA (reference sequence). The CDR3 is made up of 16 amino acids. V shed 6 bases and J shed 3 bases, with 23 bases lying between them. CDR3 protein: CSAVNRGTRSYTEAFF. The CDR3 DNA follows: TGCAGTGCCGTTAACCGAGGGACAAGAAGTTACACTGAAGCTTTCTTT.

The J gene is TRBJ2-7, the V gene TRBV11-2; unclear D gene. Germline CDR1 SGHAT, CDR2 FQNNGV. CDR3 length: 14 residues. Between the trimmed V and J ends, which lost 0 bases and 3 bases, there was a span of 9 bases. DNA for the CDR3: TGTGCCAGCAGCTTAGAAGGACCACGCTACGAGCAGTACTTC. Translated: CASSLEGPRYEQYF. Full variable domain (remainder filled in from reference TRBV11-2 and TRBJ2-7): EAGVAQSPRYKIIEKRQSVAFWCNPISGHATLYWYQQILGQGPKLLIQFQNNGVVDDSQLPKDRFSAERLKGVDSTLKIQPAKLEDSAVYLCASSLEGPRYEQYFGPGTRLTVT.

This clonotype was detected many times. The chain combines TRBV28 with TRBJ2-7; D is unresolved. Germline V gene sequence: CDR1 MDHEN, CDR2 SYDVKM. Trimming pared 4 bases from V and 0 bases from J, leaving 13 bases between. CDR3 length: 15 amino acids. The CDR3 DNA follows: TGTGCCAGCAGTTCTCTCGACACTCACTCCTACGAGCAGTACTTC. Protein sequence: CASSSLDTHSYEQYF. The complete variable domain, with remaining parts taken from reference TRBV28 and TRBJ2-7, reads DVKVTQSSRYLVKRTGEKVFLECVQDMDHENMFWYRQDPGLGLRLIYFSYDVKMKEKGDIPEGYSVSREKKERFSLILESASTNQTSMYLCASSSLDTHSYEQYFGPGTRLTVT.

The V call is TRBV30, the J call TRBJ2-4; possibly TRBD1 or TRBD2 for D (5 bases each). The CDR3 has 14 residues. V was clipped by 1 base and J by 4 bases, with 11 bases between them. The V gene's germline CDR1 is GTSNPN and CDR2 SVGIG (reference sequence). The chain's CDR3 is CAWSGTGPKNIQYF. CDR3 nucleotides: TGTGCCTGGAGTGGTACGGGGCCAAAAAACATTCAGTACTTC.

The genes are TRBV19 and TRBJ2-1; TRBD1 is a possible D gene (6 bases). Trimming shortened V by 6 bases and J by 2 bases, and 14 bases separated the two germline ends. The CDR3 sequence is 15 residues long. CDR1 is LNHDA and CDR2 is SQIVND in the germline V gene (reference sequence). CDR3 coding DNA: TGTGCCAGTAGGGAGACAGGTTCGGCCTACAATGAGCAGTTCTTC. This sequence encodes CASRETGSAYNEQFF.

There are many counts of this clonotype. This chain connects TRBV6-1 to TRBJ1-1, with 11 bases fitting TRBD1. Germline V gene sequence: CDR1 MNHNS, CDR2 SASEGT. Losses at the gene ends were 6 bases for V and 5 bases for J; bases not matched to a gene: 8. This CDR3 comprises 15 residues. CDR3: CASSRWTGGFTEAFF. The DNA of the CDR3 is TGTGCCAGCAGCAGATGGACAGGGGGCTTTACTGAAGCTTTCTTT.

This clonotype was recorded at least ten times. The J gene is TRBJ2-7, the V gene TRBV3-1; the match to TRBD2 covers 7 bases. V shed 4 bases and J 7 bases; nucleotides not matched to a gene: 13. Germline V gene sequence: CDR1 LGHDT, CDR2 YNNKEL (reference sequence). The CDR3 sequence is 15 residues long. CDR3 sequence reads: CASSPPGTTVGEQYF. Here the CDR3 DNA reads TGTGCCAGCAGCCCTCCCGGGACTACCGTGGGGGAGCAGTACTTC.

As to this clonotype: A much larger clone differs by one base, so this may be a read error. The V call is TRBV24-1, the J call TRBJ2-7, with D hard to call. CDR1 and CDR2 from the germline V gene are KGHDR and SFDVKD. Between the trimmed V and J ends, which lost 10 bases and 1 base, there was a span of 13 bases. This CDR3 comprises 13 residues. As DNA, the CDR3 is TGTGCCACATTCTGTGGCAATTCCTACGAGCAGTACTTC. Translation gives CATFCGNSYEQYF.

The chain couples TRBV29-1 to TRBJ1-3; D gene unclear. CDR1 and CDR2 (germline): SQVTM, ANQGSEA. V lost 4 bases, J lost 0 bases, and 7 bases lay in between. This CDR3 spans 13 amino acids. As DNA, the CDR3 is TGCAGCGTTGGCCTTAACTCTGGAAACACCATATATTTT. It specifies CSVGLNSGNTIYF. Full variable domain (outside the CDR3, taken from reference TRBV29-1 and TRBJ1-3): SAVISQKPSRDICQRGTSLTIQCQVDSQVTMMFWYRQQPGQSLTLIATANQGSEATYESGFVIDKFPISRPNLTFSTLTVSNMSPEDSSIYLCSVGLNSGNTIYFGEGSWLTVV.

The CDR3 reads CASSQERGGAGGYTF. The CDR3 region has the DNA TGCGCCAGCAGCCAAGAGAGGGGGGGAGCGGGCGGCTACACCTTC. The chain has TRBV4-1 and TRBJ1-2, with a weak D call TRBD1 (6 bases). This CDR3 contains 15 residues. V was cut by 0 bases and J by 8 bases, with 16 bases left in between. Germline V gives CDR1 MGHRA, CDR2 YSYEKL.